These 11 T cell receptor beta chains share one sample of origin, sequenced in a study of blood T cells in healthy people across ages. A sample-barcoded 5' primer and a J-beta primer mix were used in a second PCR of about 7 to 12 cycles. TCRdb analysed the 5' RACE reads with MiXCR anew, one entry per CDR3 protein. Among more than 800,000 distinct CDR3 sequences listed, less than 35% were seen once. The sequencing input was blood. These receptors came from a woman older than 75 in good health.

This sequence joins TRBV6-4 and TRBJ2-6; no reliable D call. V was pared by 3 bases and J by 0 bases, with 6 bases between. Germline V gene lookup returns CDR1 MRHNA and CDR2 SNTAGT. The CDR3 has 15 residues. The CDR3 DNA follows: TGTGCCAGCAGTGAAGTCGGCTCTGGGGCCAACGTCCTGACTTTC. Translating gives CASSEVGSGANVLTF.

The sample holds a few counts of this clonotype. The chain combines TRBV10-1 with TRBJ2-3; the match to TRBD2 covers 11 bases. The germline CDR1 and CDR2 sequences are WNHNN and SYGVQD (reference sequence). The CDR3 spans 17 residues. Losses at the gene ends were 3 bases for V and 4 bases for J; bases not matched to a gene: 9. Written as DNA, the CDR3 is TGCGCCAGCAGTGAAGGAAATCTAGCGGGAGGCGCAGATACGCAGTATTTT. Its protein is CASSEGNLAGGADTQYF.

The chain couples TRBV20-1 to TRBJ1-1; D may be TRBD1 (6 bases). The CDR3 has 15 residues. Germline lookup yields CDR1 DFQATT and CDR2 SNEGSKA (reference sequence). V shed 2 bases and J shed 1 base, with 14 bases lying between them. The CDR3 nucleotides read TGCAGTGCTAGACTCACAGGGCAGGGGAACACTGAAGCTTTCTTT. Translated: CSARLTGQGNTEAFF.

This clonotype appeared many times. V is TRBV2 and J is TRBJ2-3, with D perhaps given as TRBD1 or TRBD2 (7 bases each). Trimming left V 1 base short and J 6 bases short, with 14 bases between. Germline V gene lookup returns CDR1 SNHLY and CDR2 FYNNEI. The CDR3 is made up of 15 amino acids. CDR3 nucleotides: TGTGCCAGCAGTGAAGGACAGGGAGGGAAGGATACGCAGTATTTT. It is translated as CASSEGQGGKDTQYF.

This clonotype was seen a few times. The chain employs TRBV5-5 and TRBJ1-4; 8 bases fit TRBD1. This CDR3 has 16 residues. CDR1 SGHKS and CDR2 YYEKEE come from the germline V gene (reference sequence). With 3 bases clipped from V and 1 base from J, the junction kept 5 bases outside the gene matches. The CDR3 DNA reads TGTGCCAGCAGCTCGAGACAGGGGCAAACTAATGAAAAACTGTTTTTT. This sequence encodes CASSSRQGQTNEKLFF.

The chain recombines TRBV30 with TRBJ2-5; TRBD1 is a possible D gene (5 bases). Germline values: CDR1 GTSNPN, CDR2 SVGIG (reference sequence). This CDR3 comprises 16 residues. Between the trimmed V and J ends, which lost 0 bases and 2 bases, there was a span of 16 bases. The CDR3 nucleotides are TGTGCCTGGAGTGTAAATCAGGGCGGTTTTCAAGAGACCCAGTACTTC. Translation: CAWSVNQGGFQETQYF.

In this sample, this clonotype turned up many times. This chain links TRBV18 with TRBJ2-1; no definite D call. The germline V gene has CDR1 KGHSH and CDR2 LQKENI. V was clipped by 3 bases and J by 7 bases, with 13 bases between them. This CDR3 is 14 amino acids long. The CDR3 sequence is CASSPSVGLNEQFF. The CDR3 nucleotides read TGTGCCAGCTCACCGTCTGTGGGTTTGAATGAGCAGTTCTTC.

The chain's CDR3 is CASSLDPPGETQYF. CDR3 nucleotide sequence: TGTGCCAGCAGCTTAGACCCCCCTGGCGAGACCCAGTACTTC. The chain couples TRBV11-2 to TRBJ2-5; D uncertain. The CDR3 has 14 amino acids. The germline V and J ends were trimmed by 0 bases and 5 bases, with 10 bases remaining between them. Per germline, CDR1 SGHAT and CDR2 FQNNGV.

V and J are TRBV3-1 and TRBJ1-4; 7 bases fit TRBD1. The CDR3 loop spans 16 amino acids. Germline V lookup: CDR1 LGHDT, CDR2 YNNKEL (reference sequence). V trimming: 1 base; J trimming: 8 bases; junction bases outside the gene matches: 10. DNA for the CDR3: TGTGCCAGCAGCCAAGTAAGGTTCCAGGGGGGCGAAAAACTGTTTTTT. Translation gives CASSQVRFQGGEKLFF.

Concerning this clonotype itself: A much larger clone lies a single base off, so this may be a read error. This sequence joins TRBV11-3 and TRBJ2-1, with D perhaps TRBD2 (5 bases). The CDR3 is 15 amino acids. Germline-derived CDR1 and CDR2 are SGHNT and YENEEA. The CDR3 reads CASSPDPSSYSEQFF. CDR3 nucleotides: TGTGCCAGCAGCCCCGACCCTAGCTCCTACAGTGAGCAGTTCTTC.

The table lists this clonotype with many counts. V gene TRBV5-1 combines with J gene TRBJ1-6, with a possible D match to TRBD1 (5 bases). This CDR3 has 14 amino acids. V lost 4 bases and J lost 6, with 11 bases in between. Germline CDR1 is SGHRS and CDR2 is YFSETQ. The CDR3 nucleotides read TGCGCCAGCAGCGAGTGGGGGATTAATTCACCCCTCCACTTT. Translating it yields CASSEWGINSPLHF.